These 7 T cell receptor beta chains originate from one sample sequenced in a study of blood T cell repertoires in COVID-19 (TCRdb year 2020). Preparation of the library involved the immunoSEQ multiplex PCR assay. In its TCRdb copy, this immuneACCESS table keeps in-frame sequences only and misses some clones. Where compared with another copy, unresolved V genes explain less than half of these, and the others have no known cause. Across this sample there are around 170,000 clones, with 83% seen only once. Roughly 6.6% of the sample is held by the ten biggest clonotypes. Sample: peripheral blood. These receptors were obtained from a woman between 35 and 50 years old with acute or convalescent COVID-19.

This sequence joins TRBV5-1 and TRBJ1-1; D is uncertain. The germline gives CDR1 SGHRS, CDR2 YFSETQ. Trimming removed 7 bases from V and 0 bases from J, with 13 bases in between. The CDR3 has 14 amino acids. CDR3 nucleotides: TGCGCCAGCTCCCTGCGGGGAGTGAACACTGAAGCTTTCTTT. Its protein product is CASSLRGVNTEAFF.

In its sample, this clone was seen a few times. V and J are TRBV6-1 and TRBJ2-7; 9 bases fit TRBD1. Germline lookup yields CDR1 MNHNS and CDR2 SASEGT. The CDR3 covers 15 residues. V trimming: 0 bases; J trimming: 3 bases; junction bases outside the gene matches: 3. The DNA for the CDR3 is TGTGCCAGCAGTGAAGCGGAGACAGGGGGCTACGAGCAGTACTTC. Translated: CASSEAETGGYEQYF.

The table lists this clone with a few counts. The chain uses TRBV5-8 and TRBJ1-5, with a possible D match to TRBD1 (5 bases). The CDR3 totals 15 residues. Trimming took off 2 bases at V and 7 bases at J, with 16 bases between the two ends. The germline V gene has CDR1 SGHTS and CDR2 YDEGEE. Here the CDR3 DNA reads TGTGCCAGCAGCTTTGGGGGGGTCCCGGGACAGCCCCAGCATTTT. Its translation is CASSFGGVPGQPQHF.

This chain's CDR3 is CASSSPEGGRTQYF. In nucleotides, the CDR3 is TGTGCCAGCAGTTCCCCTGAGGGCGGAAGGACGCAGTATTTT. This chain connects TRBV28 to TRBJ2-3; TRBD2 might be the D (5 bases). Per germline, CDR1 MDHEN and CDR2 SYDVKM. This CDR3 spans 14 amino acids. V lost 4 bases and J lost 9, with 17 bases in between.

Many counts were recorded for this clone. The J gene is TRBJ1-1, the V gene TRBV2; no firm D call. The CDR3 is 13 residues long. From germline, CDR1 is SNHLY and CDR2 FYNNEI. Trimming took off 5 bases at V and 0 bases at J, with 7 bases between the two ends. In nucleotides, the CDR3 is TGTGCCAGCAGTACCAGTTTGAACACTGAAGCTTTCTTT. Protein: CASSTSLNTEAFF.

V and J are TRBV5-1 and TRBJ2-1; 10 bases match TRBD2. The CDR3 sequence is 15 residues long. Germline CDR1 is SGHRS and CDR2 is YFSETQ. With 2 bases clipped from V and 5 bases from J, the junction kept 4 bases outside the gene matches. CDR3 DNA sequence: TGCGCCAGCAGCTTTCTAGCGGGAGTAAACAATGAGCAGTTCTTC. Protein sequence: CASSFLAGVNNEQFF.

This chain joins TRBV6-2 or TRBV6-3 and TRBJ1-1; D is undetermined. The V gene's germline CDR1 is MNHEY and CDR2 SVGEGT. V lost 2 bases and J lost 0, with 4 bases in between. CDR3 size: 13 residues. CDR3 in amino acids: CASSYTVNTEAFF. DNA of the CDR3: TGTGCCAGCAGTTACACGGTGAACACTGAAGCTTTCTTT.